This paragraph covers one T cell receptor beta chain sequence. The antigen is not known. This record comes from a study of cytomegalovirus exposure and HLA in healthy donors. Overall study context: There were over 350 genotyped donors. Of these, roughly 80% fell in the genetic ancestry cluster associated with self-reported Caucasian donors. The study, taken as a whole, reports: TCR beta chain V- and J-gene trimming was linked, in a later analysis, to a missense variant in DCLRE1C. Beyond CMV serostatus, there was no information to go on about immune exposure.

Healthy bone marrow donors supplied every sample. A multiplex PCR was run with 60 Vbeta primers and 13 Jbeta primers. Libraries were prepared by immunoSEQ multiplex PCR; TCRdb keeps only in-frame clonotypes and omits some of them. The table has fewer than 150,000 clones, roughly two thirds seen once. Germline CDR1 MNHEY, CDR2 SMNVEV (reference sequence). The V and J ends lost 1 base and 4 bases respectively, with 14 bases between them. The CDR3 is 16 residues long. The clonotype originates from a human donor in good health. The V and J genes are TRBV27 and TRBJ2-1; D perhaps matches TRBD1 (5 bases). Sample: PBMCs. The CDR3 sequence is CASSLFTGETYNEQFF. CDR3 sequence (DNA): TGTGCCAGCAGTTTATTCACAGGAGAAACTTACAATGAGCAGTTCTTC.